This T cell receptor beta chain was documented in a study of early T cells in non-severe SARS-CoV-2 infection. About the research overall: It was bulk RNA from unsorted whole blood that was sequenced, and the chains were unpaired. Study results and limitations: Anti-spike CD8 responses were favored by VDJdb matching, which missed private and CD4 specificities.

This clonotype appeared a few times. Its matching antigen is unknown. Individual cDNA molecules carried attached unique molecular identifiers. TCRdb passed the 5' RACE reads through MiXCR, listing each CDR3 protein once. The data contain 61,000 or so distinct CDR3 sequences, more than 10% of them singletons. The V gene end was trimmed by 7 bases and the J gene end by 8 bases; junction bases not matched to a gene: 3. This CDR3 contains 12 residues. CDR1 LGHNT and CDR2 FRNRAP come from the germline V gene. This chain links TRBV12-5 with TRBJ2-2; 8 bases fit TRBD2. This clonotype was sampled from an adult who was a healthcare worker with PCR-confirmed SARS-CoV-2 infection or an uninfected control (not recorded which). The donor label of this sample is uncertain. The sample here was whole blood, taken at baseline. Written as DNA, the CDR3 is TGTGCTAGTGCGGGGGGGCCTGGGGAGCTGTTTTTT. The encoded protein is CASAGGPGELFF.